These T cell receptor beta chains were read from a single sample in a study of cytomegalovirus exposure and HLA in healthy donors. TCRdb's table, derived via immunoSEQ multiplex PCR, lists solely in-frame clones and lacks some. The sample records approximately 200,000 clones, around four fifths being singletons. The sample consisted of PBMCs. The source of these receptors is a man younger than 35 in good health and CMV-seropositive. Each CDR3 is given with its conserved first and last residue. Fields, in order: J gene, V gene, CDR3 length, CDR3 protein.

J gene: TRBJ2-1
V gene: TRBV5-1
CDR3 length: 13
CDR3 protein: CASFPGGDNEQFF

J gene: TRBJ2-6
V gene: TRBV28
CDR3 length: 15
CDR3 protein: CASSSPGGGDNVLTF

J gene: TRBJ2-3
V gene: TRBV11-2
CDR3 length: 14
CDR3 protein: CASSFLHTTDTQYF

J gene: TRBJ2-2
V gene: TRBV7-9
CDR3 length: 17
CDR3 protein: CASSSQSLAGATGELFF

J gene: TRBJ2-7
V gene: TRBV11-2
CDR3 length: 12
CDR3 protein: CASSLVPSEQYF

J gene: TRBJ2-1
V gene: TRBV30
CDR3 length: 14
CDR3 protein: CAWSLAGGIAEQFF

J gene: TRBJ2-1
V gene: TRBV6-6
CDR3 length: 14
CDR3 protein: CASTVGQNYNEQFF

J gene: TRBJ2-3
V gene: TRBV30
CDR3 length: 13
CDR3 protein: CAWSVQGTDTQYF

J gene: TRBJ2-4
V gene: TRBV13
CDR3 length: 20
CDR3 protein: CASSLGVAGEFPLAKNIQYF

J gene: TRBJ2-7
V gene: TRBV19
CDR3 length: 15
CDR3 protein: CASSIVSGRMDEQYF

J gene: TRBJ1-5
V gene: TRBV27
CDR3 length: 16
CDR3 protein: CASSPRLGLAGGPQHF

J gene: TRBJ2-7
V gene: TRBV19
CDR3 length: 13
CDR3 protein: CASSAVGGEEQYF

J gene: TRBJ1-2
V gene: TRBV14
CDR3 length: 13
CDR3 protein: CASSQDRFYGYTF

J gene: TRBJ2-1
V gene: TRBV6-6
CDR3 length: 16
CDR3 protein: CASSYIASGRDNEQFF

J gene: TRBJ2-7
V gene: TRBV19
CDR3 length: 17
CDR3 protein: CASSIDHQVGQPYEQYF

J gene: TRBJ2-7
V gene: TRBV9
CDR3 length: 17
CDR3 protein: CASSFAGGTPDSYEQYF

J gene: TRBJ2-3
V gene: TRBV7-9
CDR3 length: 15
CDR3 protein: CASRGEQGPTDTQYF

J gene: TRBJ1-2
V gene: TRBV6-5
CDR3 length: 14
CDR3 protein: CASMGGSWAYGYTF

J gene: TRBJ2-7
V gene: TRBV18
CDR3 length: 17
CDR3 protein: CASSLPGGLARTYEQYF

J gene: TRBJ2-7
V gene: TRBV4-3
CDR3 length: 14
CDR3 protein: CASSQIRGLSEQYF

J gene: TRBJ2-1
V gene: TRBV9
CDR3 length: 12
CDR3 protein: CASSIQREGLFF

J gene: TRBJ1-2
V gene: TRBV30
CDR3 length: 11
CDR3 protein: CACHVSYGYTF

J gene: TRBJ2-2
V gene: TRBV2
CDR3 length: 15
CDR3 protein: CASSALGWISGELFF